This note documents a single T cell receptor (beta chain) sequence. This specimen belongs to a study of blood T cell repertoires in COVID-19. Study background: From the United States, Italy and Spain came samples of acute and convalescent COVID-19. T cells, B-cell-depleted T cells, or PBMCs supplied cDNA or gDNA.

Between the trimmed V and J ends, which lost 3 bases and 3 bases, there was a span of 5 bases. This CDR3 has 12 amino acids. Study processing details: Estimation of nucleated cell counts relied on the amplification of reference gene primers. Some clones are missing from TCRdb's copy, which holds only in-frame ones; the method was immunoSEQ multiplex PCR. The V and J calls and clone size are taken from that table; D and trimming were inferred from the DNA. The table includes around 160,000 clones, 85% to 90% detected once. The rearrangement links TRBV12-3 or TRBV12-4 to TRBJ1-2; no reliable D call. What was sequenced was peripheral blood. This clonotype was sampled from a man younger than 30 with acute or convalescent COVID-19. The CDR3 coding sequence is TGTGCCAGCAGTTTGTCAGACTATGGCTACACCTTC. Its protein is CASSLSDYGYTF.